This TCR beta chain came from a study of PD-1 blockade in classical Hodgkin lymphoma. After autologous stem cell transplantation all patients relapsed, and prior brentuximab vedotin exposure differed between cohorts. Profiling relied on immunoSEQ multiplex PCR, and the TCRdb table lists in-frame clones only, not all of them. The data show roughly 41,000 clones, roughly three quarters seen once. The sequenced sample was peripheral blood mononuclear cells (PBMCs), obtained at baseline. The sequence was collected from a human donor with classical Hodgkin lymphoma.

The CDR3: CSVQQERDSPLHF. In DNA, the CDR3 is TGCAGCGTTCAACAGGAAAGGGATTCACCCCTCCACTTT. V usage is TRBV29-1 and J usage is TRBJ1-6, with a tentative D call TRBD1 (5 bases). V lost 5 bases and J 8 bases, leaving 13 bases between the germline ends. CDR1 is SQVTM, CDR2 ANQGSEA, per germline. This CDR3 comprises 13 residues.